These 5 T cell receptor beta chains were sequenced from one sample in a study of shared clonotypes between healthy human individuals. Method: immunoSEQ multiplex PCR; TCRdb's copy keeps in-frame clones and lacks some. The repertoire holds over a million clones, with around 78% as singletons. Sequenced input: memory CD4+ T cells from PBMCs. As to subset: CD45RA-negative fraction. The source of these receptors is a man aged 18-30 years in good health. Some clones in this sample may be carry-over from other donors' samples.

The chain uses TRBV27 and TRBJ2-7; 7 positions match TRBD1. Germline assignment: CDR1 MNHEY and CDR2 SMNVEV (reference sequence). The CDR3 totals 13 residues. The V segment lost 6 bases and the J segment 5 bases; nucleotides outside the gene matches: 7. The CDR3: CASSYRGGDEQYF. CDR3 DNA sequence: TGTGCCAGCAGCTACAGGGGTGGGGACGAGCAGTACTTC.

V usage is TRBV5-6 and J usage is TRBJ2-7; TRBD1 agrees at 8 bases. V trimming: 4 bases; J trimming: 6 bases; junction bases outside the gene matches: 12. This CDR3 has 15 residues. Germline CDR1 and CDR2: SGHDT and YYEEEE. CDR3 protein: CASSRRGHGRVEQYF. Written as DNA, the CDR3 is TGTGCCAGCAGCCGCAGGGGGCACGGTAGGGTCGAGCAGTACTTC.

V and J are TRBV27 and TRBJ2-7; 7 positions match TRBD1. The CDR3 is 16 residues long. V lost 5 bases to trimming and J lost 0 bases; unmatched junction nucleotides: 10. Germline CDR1 is MNHEY and CDR2 is SMNVEV (reference sequence). CDR3 in amino acids: CASSKLRDRSSYEQYF. The CDR3 nucleotides read TGTGCCAGCAGTAAACTCCGGGACAGAAGCTCCTACGAGCAGTACTTC.

This clone was recorded a few times. The chain uses TRBV30 and TRBJ1-3; D not certain. V was clipped by 5 bases and J by 0 bases, with 11 bases between them. From germline, CDR1 is GTSNPN and CDR2 SVGIG (reference sequence). The CDR3 sequence is 14 residues long. CDR3 residues: CAWAGPSSGNTIYF. DNA of the CDR3: TGTGCCTGGGCTGGGCCGAGCTCTGGAAACACCATATATTTT.

The chain uses TRBV5-1 and TRBJ1-1; D perhaps matches TRBD1 (5 bases). Trimming took off 3 bases at V and 1 base at J, with 10 bases between the two ends. The CDR3 runs to 14 residues. Germline loops: CDR1 SGHRS, CDR2 YFSETQ. CDR3 in DNA: TGCGCCAGCAGCTGGGACGGGTCGAACACTGAAGCTTTCTTT. It encodes CASSWDGSNTEAFF.